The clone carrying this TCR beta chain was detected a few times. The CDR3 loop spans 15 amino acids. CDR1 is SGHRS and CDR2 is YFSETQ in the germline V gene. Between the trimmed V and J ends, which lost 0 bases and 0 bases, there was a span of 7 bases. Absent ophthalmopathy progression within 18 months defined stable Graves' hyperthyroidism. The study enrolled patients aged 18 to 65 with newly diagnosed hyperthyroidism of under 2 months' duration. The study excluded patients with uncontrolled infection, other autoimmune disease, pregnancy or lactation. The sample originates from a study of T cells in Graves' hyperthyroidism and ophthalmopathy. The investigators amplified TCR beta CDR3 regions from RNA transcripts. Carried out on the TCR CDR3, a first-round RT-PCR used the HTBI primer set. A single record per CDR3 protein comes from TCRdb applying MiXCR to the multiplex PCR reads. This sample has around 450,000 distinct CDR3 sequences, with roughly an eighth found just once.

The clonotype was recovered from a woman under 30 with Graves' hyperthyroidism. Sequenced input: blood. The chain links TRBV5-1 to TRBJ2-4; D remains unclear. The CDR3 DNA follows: TGCGCCAGCAGCTTGGCCGTCGGAGCCAAAAACATTCAGTACTTC. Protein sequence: CASSLAVGAKNIQYF.